This paragraph reports one T cell receptor (beta chain). Antigen unknown. The V gene's germline CDR1 is SGHNT and CDR2 YYREEE (reference sequence). V lost 4 bases and J lost 5; bases outside the gene matches: 8. The CDR3 has 14 amino acids. The sample is drawn from a study of beta chain features in type 1 diabetes. The overall study: Patient and healthy donor groups were alike in age, gender and cell yields. Taken together, all samples contributed approximately 110 million examined sorted cells. Study-level points and caveats: When Type 1 diabetes patients were examined, their TCRB CDR3s proved moderately but significantly shorter in all four CD4+ subsets.

In all sorted populations, purity surpassed 95%. The authors reverse transcribed all of the isolated RNA, so sequencing captured expressed TCRB transcripts. Repertoires were generated with immunoSEQ multiplex PCR, while TCRdb's copy carries only in-frame clones and drops some. In the table there are approximately 380,000 clones, about 15% of which are singletons. The rearrangement joins TRBV5-4 to TRBJ2-7; TRBD2 agrees at 8 bases. The clonotype was recovered from a young woman in good health. The sequenced sample consisted of naive CD4+ T cells from blood. The CDR3 nucleotides read TGTGCCAGCAGCCCAAGCGGGAGTTTCCACGAGCAGTACTTC. Protein sequence: CASSPSGSFHEQYF.